These 21 T cell receptor beta chains originate from one sample sequenced in a study of human CD8 memory T cell subsets. The authors made TCR beta libraries using UMI-labeled 5' RACE. TCRdb re-called the 5' RACE reads and shows each CDR3 protein once, DNA omitted. The sample's table shows about 18,000 distinct CDR3 sequences. Sequenced input: CD8+ T cells from PBMCs. The receptors derive from a human donor in good health.

The chain recombines TRBV6-6 with TRBJ2-7; TCRdb proposes TRBD1, but this gene call is untestable without DNA. The CDR3 spans 15 residues. Germline loops: CDR1 MNHNY, CDR2 SVGAGI (reference sequence). The CDR3 is CASSYSRPGAHEQYF.

This clonotype ranks as medium-sized in terms of frequency. This chain links TRBV28 with TRBJ2-7; TCRdb gives TRBD1 as the D gene, but with no DNA this cannot be confirmed. The CDR3 contains 15 residues. CDR1 and CDR2 from the germline V gene are MDHEN and SYDVKM. The CDR3 loop reads CASSLSGTGTYEQYF.

Measured by frequency, this clonotype is medium-sized. The CDR3 loop reads CASSFGGRFDEQFF. The chain has TRBV6-2 or TRBV6-3 and TRBJ2-1; there is no DNA to check the TCRdb D call of TRBD2. Germline V gene data show CDR1 as MNHEY and CDR2 as SVGEGT. CDR3 length: 14 residues.

The rearrangement links TRBV5-5 to TRBJ1-2; TCRdb's D call, TRBD1, is unchecked because there is no DNA. This CDR3 comprises 16 residues. Germline V gene data show CDR1 as SGHKS and CDR2 as YYEKEE (reference sequence). CDR3 sequence: CASSLSQGRSNYGYTF. The full variable domain, its missing parts supplied by reference TRBV5-5 and TRBJ1-2, is DAGVTQSPTHLIKTRGQQVTLRCSPISGHKSVSWYQQVLGQGPQFIFQYYEKEERGRGNFPDRFSARQFPNYSSELNVNALLLGDSALYLCASSLSQGRSNYGYTFGSGTRLTVV.

V usage is TRBV2 and J usage is TRBJ2-7; TCRdb's D call of TRBD1 is untestable without DNA. The CDR3 length is 18 residues. CDR1 and CDR2 from the germline V gene are SNHLY and FYNNEI. CDR3 residues: CASSEVGIREASSYEQYF. Drawing the rest from reference TRBV2 and TRBJ2-7, the complete variable domain is EPEVTQTPSHQVTQMGQEVILRCVPISNHLYFYWYRQILGQKVEFLVSFYNNEISEKSEIFDDQFSVERPDGSNFTLKIRSTKLEDSAMYFCASSEVGIREASSYEQYFGPGTRLTVT.

This sequence joins TRBV11-2 and TRBJ2-1. Germline assignment: CDR1 SGHAT and CDR2 FQNNGV. The CDR3 runs to 17 residues. The CDR3 here is CASSLGSLASSYNEQFF.

The chain combines TRBV6-2 or TRBV6-3 with TRBJ2-2; without DNA, the TCRdb call of TRBD2 cannot be checked. CDR3 length: 16 residues. Germline lookup yields CDR1 MNHEY and CDR2 SVGEGT. The CDR3 sequence is CASSPGTSGATGELFF.

This chain uses TRBV15 with TRBJ1-5. Per germline, CDR1 LNHNV and CDR2 YYDKDF (reference sequence). The CDR3 has 15 amino acids. CDR3 sequence reads: CATSTGFGSNQPQHF.

J is TRBJ2-1 and V is TRBV7-2; lacking DNA, the TRBD2 call made by TCRdb goes unchecked. Germline assignment: CDR1 SGHTA and CDR2 FQGNSA. This CDR3 spans 16 amino acids. CDR3 protein: CASKVAGDLTYNEQFF. The entire variable domain, with the rest obtained from reference TRBV7-2 and TRBJ2-1, is as follows: GAGVSQSPSNKVTEKGKDVELRCDPISGHTALYWYRQSLGQGLEFLIYFQGNSAPDKSGLPSDRFSAERTGGSVSTLTIQRTQQEDSAVYLCASKVAGDLTYNEQFFGPGTRLTVL.

The chain uses TRBV19 and TRBJ2-7. The germline V gene has CDR1 LNHDA and CDR2 SQIVND (reference sequence). This CDR3 has 11 residues. The CDR3 loop is CASSISTDSYF.

This chain connects TRBV7-9 to TRBJ2-5; TCRdb indicates TRBD1, and absent DNA this call remains unverified. The germline CDR1 and CDR2 sequences are SEHNR and FQNEAQ (reference sequence). This CDR3 spans 16 amino acids. The CDR3 reads CASSKSPAAGEETQYF.

J is TRBJ1-1 and V is TRBV7-9; TCRdb names TRBD1, which stays unverified in the absence of DNA. The length of the CDR3 is 13 residues. CDR1 and CDR2 from the germline V gene are SEHNR and FQNEAQ (reference sequence). The CDR3 sequence is CASSPGGHTEAFF.

The gene calls are TRBV27 and TRBJ1-5. From germline, CDR1 is MNHEY and CDR2 SMNVEV (reference sequence). This CDR3 is built from 15 residues. The CDR3 is CASRVSSTSNQPQHF.

The gene calls are TRBV27 and TRBJ2-7; TCRdb indicates TRBD1, and absent DNA this call remains unverified. The germline V gene encodes CDR1 MNHEY and CDR2 SMNVEV (reference sequence). The length of the CDR3 is 14 residues. The CDR3 here is CASRPLGGGYEQYF.

V and J are TRBV4-2 and TRBJ2-7. CDR1 and CDR2 (germline): LGHNA, YNFKEQ. The CDR3 is 13 residues long. The chain's CDR3 is CASSHSDGYEQYF.

The chain carries TRBV19 and TRBJ2-7. The CDR3 covers 11 residues. In germline, CDR1 is LNHDA, CDR2 SQIVND (reference sequence). This CDR3 is CASGGSYEQYF.

The genes are TRBV12-3 or TRBV12-4 and TRBJ1-1; checking the TCRdb D call of TRBD1 is not possible without DNA. The CDR3 covers 16 residues. The CDR3 is CASSSARDRGGTEAFF.

This clonotype ranks as large in terms of frequency. This rearrangement joins TRBV12-3 or TRBV12-4 to TRBJ2-2; the TCRdb D gene call, TRBD2, has no DNA to confirm it. The CDR3 has 16 amino acids. CDR3 in amino acids: CASSHAGIRRTGELFF.

This chain connects TRBV2 to TRBJ2-7; TCRdb's D call of TRBD1 is untestable without DNA. Per germline, CDR1 SNHLY and CDR2 FYNNEI. The CDR3 sequence is 17 residues long. CDR3: CASSEARRGGLLYEQYF.

The gene calls are TRBV5-1 and TRBJ2-7. The CDR3 covers 13 residues. Germline V CDR1 and CDR2: SGHRS, YFSETQ. The CDR3 sequence is CASSQTPSYEQYF. Using reference TRBV5-1 and TRBJ2-7 for the parts outside the CDR3, the full variable domain is KAGVTQTPRYLIKTRGQQVTLSCSPISGHRSVSWYQQTPGQGLQFLFEYFSETQRNKGNFPGRFSGRQFSNSRSEMNVSTLELGDSALYLCASSQTPSYEQYFGPGTRLTVT.

The J gene is TRBJ2-1, the V gene TRBV11-2; TCRdb's D call of TRBD2 is untestable without DNA. The CDR3 runs 17 residues. Germline CDR1 and CDR2: SGHAT and FQNNGV. CDR3 amino acids: CASSPSQIAGGKNEQFF.